This is a list of T cell receptor beta chains from one sample in a study of T cells in Graves' hyperthyroidism and ophthalmopathy. TCRdb re-derived calls from the multiplex PCR reads in MiXCR, one entry per CDR3 protein. The sample carries 490,000 or so distinct CDR3 sequences, about 20% recorded once. Sequencing used blood. The origin of the receptors is a woman in her sixties or seventies with Graves' ophthalmopathy. Each CDR3 is given with its conserved first and last residue. The order of the fields is V gene, D gene, clone size, J gene, CDR3 DNA, CDR3 protein. D genes are given only for firm matches. Size is omitted from some rows. Given values are once, few, many or a class for expanded clones.

v_gene: TRBV27; d_gene: TRBD2; abundance: -; j_gene: TRBJ2-3; CDR3nt: TGTGCCAGCAGTCTCGGACTAGCGTCTGATACGCAGTATTTT; CDR3aa: CASSLGLASDTQYF
v_gene: TRBV19; d_gene: TRBD2; abundance: few; j_gene: TRBJ2-5; CDR3nt: TGTGCCAGTACCCCCGGGGTGTCTAGCGGTTTCCAAGAGACCCAGTACTTC; CDR3aa: CASTPGVSSGFQETQYF
v_gene: TRBV28; d_gene: TRBD2; abundance: many; j_gene: TRBJ2-1; CDR3nt: TGTGCCAGCAGTTTCGGGGGGTCCTACAATGAGCAGTTCTTC; CDR3aa: CASSFGGSYNEQFF
v_gene: TRBV10-3; d_gene: -; abundance: -; j_gene: TRBJ1-2; CDR3nt: TGTGCCATCAGTTTATTTGGGTCCCATGGCTACACCTTC; CDR3aa: CAISLFGSHGYTF
v_gene: TRBV5-4; d_gene: TRBD2; abundance: -; j_gene: TRBJ2-2; CDR3nt: TGTGCCAGCAGCCAAGCGGGAGGGTGGACCGGGGAGCTGTTTTTT; CDR3aa: CASSQAGGWTGELFF
v_gene: TRBV9; d_gene: TRBD1; abundance: -; j_gene: TRBJ1-3; CDR3nt: TGTGCCAGCAGCCCGAATCCCGGGACAGCTTCTGGAAACACCATATATTTT; CDR3aa: CASSPNPGTASGNTIYF
v_gene: TRBV7-2; d_gene: TRBD2; abundance: -; j_gene: TRBJ2-5; CDR3nt: TGTGCCAGCAATCGAGCGGGGGGCCAAGAGACCCAGTACTTC; CDR3aa: CASNRAGGQETQYF
v_gene: TRBV20-1; d_gene: TRBD1; abundance: -; j_gene: TRBJ1-2; CDR3nt: TGCAGTGCTAGAGCCCACGCCCTGGCACAGGGGGATGGCTACACCTTC; CDR3aa: CSARAHALAQGDGYTF
v_gene: TRBV6-2/TRBV6-3; d_gene: -; abundance: -; j_gene: TRBJ1-2; CDR3nt: TGTGCCAGCAGTATACAAGCAGGGAAATATGGCTACACCTTC; CDR3aa: CASSIQAGKYGYTF
v_gene: TRBV10-1; d_gene: -; abundance: few; j_gene: TRBJ2-5; CDR3nt: TGCGCCAGCAGTGCATCAAGTGGCCGGTTAGAGACCCAGTACTTC; CDR3aa: CASSASSGRLETQYF
v_gene: TRBV20-1; d_gene: -; abundance: few; j_gene: TRBJ1-2; CDR3nt: TGCAGTGCTAAGGCGAGACGGATGGGGGGCTACACCTTC; CDR3aa: CSAKARRMGGYTF
v_gene: TRBV28; d_gene: TRBD2; abundance: few; j_gene: TRBJ2-5; CDR3nt: TGTGCCAGCAGTCACGAAGAAGCGGGAGGGGAGACCCAGTACTTC; CDR3aa: CASSHEEAGGETQYF
v_gene: TRBV5-4; d_gene: -; abundance: -; j_gene: TRBJ2-1; CDR3nt: TGTGCCAGCAGCCCCCCGGCGTCAGATGAGCAGTTCTTC; CDR3aa: CASSPPASDEQFF
v_gene: TRBV3-1; d_gene: -; abundance: -; j_gene: TRBJ1-3; CDR3nt: TGTGCCAGCAGCCAACGAAGTGGGGACACCATATATTTT; CDR3aa: CASSQRSGDTIYF
v_gene: TRBV4-1; d_gene: TRBD2; abundance: -; j_gene: TRBJ2-7; CDR3nt: TGCGCCAGCAGGGCTAGCGGTCGCCACGAGCAGTACTTC; CDR3aa: CASRASGRHEQYF
v_gene: TRBV11-2; d_gene: -; abundance: -; j_gene: TRBJ1-1; CDR3nt: TGTGCCAGCAGCCCATACACCGTGAACACTGAAGCTTTCTTT; CDR3aa: CASSPYTVNTEAFF
v_gene: TRBV5-1; d_gene: -; abundance: -; j_gene: TRBJ2-1; CDR3nt: TGCGCCAGCAGCTTGGCCCTGACGGCAAGCTCCTACAATGAGCAGTTCTTC; CDR3aa: CASSLALTASSYNEQFF
v_gene: TRBV20-1; d_gene: -; abundance: -; j_gene: TRBJ1-3; CDR3nt: TGCAGTGCTAGCAGGCCTGGAAACACCATATATTTT; CDR3aa: CSASRPGNTIYF
v_gene: TRBV2; d_gene: -; abundance: many; j_gene: TRBJ2-7; CDR3nt: TGTGCCAGCAGTCCCTTGGCCGAGCAGTACTTC; CDR3aa: CASSPLAEQYF
v_gene: TRBV5-1; d_gene: -; abundance: -; j_gene: TRBJ2-3; CDR3nt: TGCGCCAGCAGCCCCGCAACCACAGATACGCAGTATTTT; CDR3aa: CASSPATTDTQYF
v_gene: TRBV7-8; d_gene: TRBD2; abundance: few; j_gene: TRBJ2-3; CDR3nt: TGTGCCAGCAGCTCCAGACTAGCTGCCGCGGATACGCAGTATTTT; CDR3aa: CASSSRLAAADTQYF
v_gene: TRBV7-2; d_gene: -; abundance: few; j_gene: TRBJ2-5; CDR3nt: TGTGCCAGCAGCTTAGCCGGGTCGAGGGAGACCCAGTACTTC; CDR3aa: CASSLAGSRETQYF
v_gene: TRBV7-2; d_gene: TRBD1; abundance: -; j_gene: TRBJ1-1; CDR3nt: TGTGCCAGCATCCCTCCCGGGGCAGGGGGCAGGAACACTGAAGCTTTCTTT; CDR3aa: CASIPPGAGGRNTEAFF
v_gene: TRBV12-3/TRBV12-4; d_gene: TRBD2; abundance: -; j_gene: TRBJ2-3; CDR3nt: TGTGCCAGCAGTACCGCCGCAGGGGGACTAGCTCGGGCAGATACGCAGTATTTT; CDR3aa: CASSTAAGGLARADTQYF
v_gene: TRBV10-2; d_gene: -; abundance: many; j_gene: TRBJ1-2; CDR3nt: TGCGCCAGCAGTCTTACTGGAGGATATGGCTACACCTTC; CDR3aa: CASSLTGGYGYTF
v_gene: TRBV7-2; d_gene: TRBD2; abundance: -; j_gene: TRBJ2-7; CDR3nt: TGTGCCAGCAGCTTAGGGGCTGGGGGACTAGCGGGCTCCTACGAGCAGTACTTC; CDR3aa: CASSLGAGGLAGSYEQYF
v_gene: TRBV6-1; d_gene: TRBD1; abundance: -; j_gene: TRBJ1-4; CDR3nt: TGTGCCAGTAAAAACCGGGACAGGGATGAAAAACTGTTTTTT; CDR3aa: CASKNRDRDEKLFF
v_gene: TRBV24-1; d_gene: TRBD2; abundance: few; j_gene: TRBJ2-7; CDR3nt: TGTGCCACCAGTGGGTCGCGCGGGAGCTACGAGCAGTACTTC; CDR3aa: CATSGSRGSYEQYF
v_gene: TRBV18; d_gene: TRBD1; abundance: -; j_gene: TRBJ2-5; CDR3nt: TGTGCCAGCTCACCACCGGGACAGTACCCTCAAGAGACCCAGTACTTC; CDR3aa: CASSPPGQYPQETQYF
v_gene: TRBV29-1; d_gene: -; abundance: -; j_gene: TRBJ2-6; CDR3nt: TGCAGCGTCTCAGGGTGGGCAGGGATGAACTCTGGGGCCAACGTCCTGACTTTC; CDR3aa: CSVSGWAGMNSGANVLTF
v_gene: TRBV7-2; d_gene: TRBD1; abundance: -; j_gene: TRBJ1-5; CDR3nt: TGTGCCAGCAGCATGGACAGGGCCCAGCCCCAGCATTTT; CDR3aa: CASSMDRAQPQHF
v_gene: TRBV5-6; d_gene: -; abundance: -; j_gene: TRBJ2-1; CDR3nt: TGTGCCAGCAGCTTCCTGGGAGCATGGGAGCAGTTCTTC; CDR3aa: CASSFLGAWEQFF
v_gene: TRBV15; d_gene: -; abundance: many; j_gene: TRBJ2-1; CDR3nt: TGTGCCACCAGGACAGGGAGGTTCGGTTCCACCATCAGTGAGCAGTTCTTC; CDR3aa: CATRTGRFGSTISEQFF
v_gene: TRBV20-1; d_gene: TRBD2; abundance: few; j_gene: TRBJ2-1; CDR3nt: TGCAGTGCTCGTAAGGGACTAGCGGGAGTGCAGTTCTTC; CDR3aa: CSARKGLAGVQFF
v_gene: TRBV5-1; d_gene: -; abundance: -; j_gene: TRBJ1-1; CDR3nt: TGCGCCAGCAGCTTTGTCAGCAGGACTGAAGCTTTCTTT; CDR3aa: CASSFVSRTEAFF
v_gene: TRBV20-1; d_gene: TRBD2; abundance: -; j_gene: TRBJ2-7; CDR3nt: TGCAGTGCTTCCGGGAGGCAGGCGTCCCCCTACGAGCAGTACTTC; CDR3aa: CSASGRQASPYEQYF
v_gene: TRBV30; d_gene: TRBD2; abundance: -; j_gene: TRBJ2-5; CDR3nt: TGTGCCTGGAGAGAGGGACTAGCGGGACTTATCTACTTC; CDR3aa: CAWREGLAGLIYF
v_gene: TRBV3-1; d_gene: -; abundance: many; j_gene: TRBJ1-1; CDR3nt: TGTGCCAGCAGCCAAGGTGGGACATCTCTTTCCGACACTGAAGCTTTCTTT; CDR3aa: CASSQGGTSLSDTEAFF
v_gene: TRBV6-1; d_gene: -; abundance: few; j_gene: TRBJ2-1; CDR3nt: TGTGCCAGCACCAGGGAAGGGAATGAGCAGTTCTTC; CDR3aa: CASTREGNEQFF
v_gene: TRBV19; d_gene: -; abundance: few; j_gene: TRBJ2-4; CDR3nt: TGTGCCAGTAGTATAGGGCAATTAAGGGACATTCAGTACTTC; CDR3aa: CASSIGQLRDIQYF
v_gene: TRBV25-1; d_gene: TRBD1; abundance: -; j_gene: TRBJ1-4; CDR3nt: TGTGCCAGCAGTGTTACAGGGGTCCCAACTAATGAAAAACTGTTTTTT; CDR3aa: CASSVTGVPTNEKLFF
v_gene: TRBV19; d_gene: TRBD1; abundance: -; j_gene: TRBJ1-2; CDR3nt: TGTGCCAGCCTCGCAGGGGACAGGCCTTCCCTTAACTATGGCTACACCTTC; CDR3aa: CASLAGDRPSLNYGYTF